Each of the 3 T cell receptor beta chains below was sequenced from the same sample in a study of T cell responses to AZD1222 COVID-19 vaccine. Sequencing used immunoSEQ multiplex PCR; TCRdb keeps in-frame clones, though not all of them. The sample lists approximately 150,000 clones; over 90% were seen once. The source material was peripheral blood, sampled on day 0 of MenACWY control vaccination. The receptors derive from an adult in good health.

This chain connects TRBV28 to TRBJ2-7; perhaps TRBD2 as D (6 bases). Germline V gene data show CDR1 as MDHEN and CDR2 as SYDVKM. The CDR3 extends over 12 amino acids. The V end was cut by 4 bases, the J end by 2 bases, with 6 bases between. In DNA form, the CDR3 reads TGTGCCAGCAGTTGGGGGGCCTACGAGCAGTACTTC. It codes for CASSWGAYEQYF.

The chain recombines TRBV4-1 with TRBJ2-6, with 11 bases lining up with TRBD2. CDR1 MGHRA and CDR2 YSYEKL come from the germline V gene. This CDR3 has 19 amino acids. J gave up 4 bases and V 1 base, and 9 bases lay outside the gene matches. The CDR3 DNA reads TGCGCCAGCAGCCAAGGCCTCCTAGCGGGAGGTCTAGGGGCCAACGTCCTGACTTTC. Amino acid sequence: CASSQGLLAGGLGANVLTF.

There are a few counts of this clone. V usage is TRBV28 and J usage is TRBJ1-1, with D hard to call. The CDR3 sequence is 14 residues long. Germline CDR1 is MDHEN and CDR2 is SYDVKM. Deletions cut 1 base from V and 0 bases from J, with 6 bases between. The CDR3, as DNA: TGTGCCAGCAGTTTATTGGATATGAACACTGAAGCTTTCTTT. This translates into CASSLLDMNTEAFF. Drawing the rest from reference TRBV28 and TRBJ1-1, the complete variable domain is DVKVTQSSRYLVKRTGEKVFLECVQDMDHENMFWYRQDPGLGLRLIYFSYDVKMKEKGDIPEGYSVSREKKERFSLILESASTNQTSMYLCASSLLDMNTEAFFGQGTRLTVV.